Each of the 18 T cell receptor beta chains below was sequenced from the same sample in a study of T cells in Graves' hyperthyroidism and ophthalmopathy. TCR beta CDR3 regions were amplified from RNA. An initial round of RT-PCR targeting the TCR CDR3 relied on the HTBI primer set. TCRdb reprocessed the multiplex PCR reads with MiXCR, giving one entry per CDR3 protein. The sample has more than 450,000 distinct CDR3 sequences; 20% are singletons. The sequencing sample was made of blood. These receptors were collected from a man between 40 and 49 years old with Graves' ophthalmopathy.

This clonotype was seen repeatedly, ten times or more. The V and J genes are TRBV7-9 and TRBJ2-3; 9 nucleotides line up with TRBD2. The V and J ends lost 5 bases and 1 base, in that order; junction bases with no gene match: 7. Germline assignment: CDR1 SEHNR and CDR2 FQNEAQ (reference sequence). The CDR3 covers 16 residues. CDR3 sequence (DNA): TGTGCCAGCAGCCTGAGGAGGACTAGCGGCACAGATACGCAGTATTTT. Its protein is CASSLRRTSGTDTQYF. Full variable domain (rest looked up from reference TRBV7-9 and TRBJ2-3): DTGVSQNPRHKITKRGQNVTFRCDPISEHNRLYWYRQTLGQGPEFLTYFQNEAQLEKSRLLSDRFSAERPKGSFSTLEIQRTEQGDSAMYLCASSLRRTSGTDTQYFGPGTRLTVL.

This clonotype was picked up one time. The chain couples TRBV4-2 to TRBJ1-5; D uncertain. The germline gives CDR1 LGHNA, CDR2 YNFKEQ. The CDR3 length is 14 residues. V lost 4 bases to trimming and J lost 4 bases, with 11 bases between them. CDR3 in amino acids: CASSLDPLNQPQHF. CDR3 DNA: TGTGCCAGCAGCCTCGACCCCTTAAATCAGCCCCAGCATTTT.

This clonotype was counted a few times. The chain carries TRBV20-1 and TRBJ1-2; the D gene is possibly TRBD1 (6 bases). In germline, CDR1 is DFQATT, CDR2 SNEGSKA (reference sequence). V lost 6 bases to trimming and J lost 4 bases, with 9 bases between them. CDR3 length: 11 amino acids. CDR3 region: CSAPDSYGYTF. CDR3 coding DNA: TGCAGTGCCCCGGACAGCTATGGCTACACCTTC.

In DNA, the CDR3 is TGCGCCAGCAGCCAAGATTTTGCGGCCTCTGGGGCCAACGTCCTGACTTTC. This translates into CASSQDFAASGANVLTF. The rearrangement links TRBV4-3 to TRBJ2-6; D call uncertain. Germline-derived CDR1 and CDR2 are LGHNA and YSLEER. The CDR3 is made up of 17 amino acids. V dropped 0 bases and J dropped 0 bases, with 9 bases sitting between them.

This clonotype occurred a few times. The gene calls are TRBV7-2 and TRBJ2-1; maybe TRBD2 (6 bases). Germline V gene data show CDR1 as SGHTA and CDR2 as FQGNSA. The CDR3 is 14 amino acids. The germline V and J ends were trimmed by 5 bases and 10 bases, with 18 bases remaining between them. The CDR3 sequence: CASSPPGLRREQFF. The CDR3 DNA follows: TGTGCCAGCAGCCCGCCGGGACTTCGTCGGGAGCAGTTCTTC.

This clonotype was counted a few times. The chain joins TRBV10-3 to TRBJ2-7; weak D call: TRBD2 (6 bases). This CDR3 is 13 amino acids long. Looked up from germline, CDR1 is ENHRY and CDR2 is SYGVKD. V was trimmed by 3 bases and J by 5 bases, leaving 11 bases between them. The CDR3 is CAISESGLNEQYF. CDR3 DNA sequence: TGTGCCATCAGTGAATCGGGACTTAACGAGCAGTACTTC.

This clonotype was counted only a few times. V usage is TRBV20-1 and J usage is TRBJ2-7; TRBD1 aligns across 8 bases. This CDR3 is built from 15 residues. Trimming cost V 4 bases and J 3 bases; bases outside gene matches: 11. Per germline, CDR1 DFQATT and CDR2 SNEGSKA (reference sequence). The CDR3 bases are TGCAGTGCTATCCCGGGGAGAGACAGGGGCTACGAGCAGTACTTC. Amino acids: CSAIPGRDRGYEQYF.

Comments on this clonotype: Being one base from a much bigger clone, this may be a read error. J is TRBJ2-1 and V is TRBV7-6; D is ambiguous. Germline V gene data show CDR1 as SGHVS and CDR2 as FNYEAQ. V was trimmed by 0 bases and J by 5 bases, leaving 8 bases between them. The CDR3 is 14 residues long. CDR3 sequence (DNA): TGTGCCAGCAGCTTAGCGCTATGGGACAATGAGCAGTTCTTC. This translates into CASSLALWDNEQFF.

V usage is TRBV11-1 and J usage is TRBJ2-5; possibly TRBD2 for D (5 bases). V lost 9 bases, J lost 2 bases, and 16 bases lay in between. Germline CDR1 is SGHAT and CDR2 is FQDESV (reference sequence). The CDR3 has 14 residues. The CDR3 region is CASRPGRGQETQYF. Written as DNA, the CDR3 is TGTGCCAGTAGACCCGGGCGCGGGCAAGAGACCCAGTACTTC.

A few counts support this clonotype. This chain uses TRBV7-9 with TRBJ1-4; no clear D gene. CDR3 length: 15 amino acids. V lost 2 bases and J 2 bases, leaving 9 bases between the germline ends. Germline V lookup: CDR1 SEHNR, CDR2 FQNEAQ (reference sequence). DNA for the CDR3: TGTGCCAGCAGCTTAAAACTGGGTACTAATGAAAAACTGTTTTTT. Its translation is CASSLKLGTNEKLFF.

This clonotype has only a few counts. The gene calls are TRBV7-3 and TRBJ2-1; D is uncertain. The ends were cut back, 5 bases at V and 3 bases at J, with 8 bases in the middle. Germline V lookup: CDR1 SGHTA, CDR2 FQGTGA. The CDR3 is 13 amino acids. The CDR3 region has the DNA TGTGCCAGCAGCCCCTATAACTACAATGAGCAGTTCTTC. Its translation: CASSPYNYNEQFF.

In its sample, this clonotype was seen a few times. This chain connects TRBV30 to TRBJ1-6, with D hard to call. V was pared by 6 bases and J by 6 bases, with 12 bases between. CDR3 length equals 13 residues. The germline gives CDR1 GTSNPN, CDR2 SVGIG (reference sequence). This chain's CDR3 is CACSVGSNSPLHF. The CDR3 DNA follows: TGTGCCTGCTCGGTAGGGAGTAATTCACCCCTCCACTTT.

This clonotype showed up many times. V and J are TRBV2 and TRBJ2-5; possibly TRBD1 for D (6 bases). Per germline, CDR1 SNHLY and CDR2 FYNNEI. The CDR3 has 14 amino acids. Trimming pared 10 bases from V and 2 bases from J, leaving 17 bases between. This CDR3 reads CATKGGQRQETQYF. CDR3 coding DNA: TGTGCCACCAAAGGTGGACAGCGTCAAGAGACCCAGTACTTC.

This clonotype occurred many times. The chain couples TRBV7-2 to TRBJ2-1; D is unclear. This CDR3 comprises 15 residues. The V gene's germline CDR1 is SGHTA and CDR2 FQGNSA. The V end was cut by 6 bases, the J end by 4 bases, with 16 bases between. The CDR3 loop reads CASSKGLDTYNEQFF. The CDR3 coding sequence is TGTGCCAGCAGTAAGGGTTTAGATACGTACAATGAGCAGTTCTTC.

Notes on this clonotype: One base away lies a much larger clone, so this may be a sequencing read error. The V and J genes are TRBV6-5 and TRBJ2-7, with 8 bases that match TRBD2. Germline loops: CDR1 MNHEY, CDR2 SVGAGI. Trimming at V came to 5 bases and at J to 4 bases, leaving 10 bases not matched to a gene. CDR3 length equals 15 residues. CDR3 protein: CASSESSGMPYEQYF. CDR3 DNA: TGTGCCAGCAGTGAAAGTAGCGGGATGCCTTACGAGCAGTACTTC.

The CDR3 sequence: CASSVSGQNSGNTIYF. For the CDR3, the DNA is TGTGCCAGCAGCGTATCGGGACAGAACTCTGGAAACACCATATATTTT. V and J are TRBV9 and TRBJ1-3, with 7 bases matching TRBD1. From germline, CDR1 is SGDLS and CDR2 YYNGEE. V shed 1 base, J shed 0 bases, and the junction held 4 bases outside the gene matches. The CDR3 is made up of 16 amino acids.

This clonotype was counted a few times. The chain couples TRBV6-6 to TRBJ1-5; D possibly corresponds to TRBD1 (5 bases). CDR1 is MNHNY, CDR2 SVGAGI, per germline (reference sequence). V was pared by 2 bases and J by 1 base, with 6 bases between. CDR3 length: 14 amino acids. The CDR3 sequence: CASSYRDSNQPQHF. DNA for the CDR3: TGTGCCAGCAGTTACCGGGACAGCAATCAGCCCCAGCATTTT.

V gene TRBV27 combines with J gene TRBJ1-4; unclear D gene. The CDR3 is 13 amino acids. The V end was cut by 4 bases, the J end by 5 bases, with 8 bases between. The germline CDR1 and CDR2 sequences are MNHEY and SMNVEV (reference sequence). The CDR3 nucleotides are TGTGCCAGCAGTTACACGGTGAATGAAAAACTGTTTTTT. Amino acid sequence: CASSYTVNEKLFF.